The rows below give T cell receptor beta chains drawn from one sample of a study of blood T cell repertoires in COVID-19. Repertoires were generated with immunoSEQ multiplex PCR, while TCRdb's copy carries only in-frame clones and drops some. The sample includes roughly 190,000 clones, around 87% of them seen just once. Material: PBMCs or T cells enriched from blood (not recorded which). The receptors derive from a woman aged 40-49 years in a cohort exposed to, infected with or recovered from COVID-19 (not recorded which). CDR3s leave out the opening cysteine and the closing phenylalanine or tryptophan. The size entry is marked missing in some rows and otherwise reads once, few, many or a size class.

CDR3: ASSLGQAGELF
size: -
V: TRBV12-3/TRBV12-4

CDR3: ASSARDRAYQETQY
size: -
V: TRBV11-3

CDR3: ASSGRDRGFTEAF
size: -
V: TRBV11-3

CDR3: ASSQVAGRPPSGANVLT
size: -
V: TRBV4-3

CDR3: ASSYSGTANYGYT
size: -
V: TRBV6-5

CDR3: ASRNKRTGGEKLF
size: -
V: TRBV19

CDR3: ASRRGGSNQPQH
size: -
V: TRBV27

CDR3: ASRRDSTSTDTQY
size: -
V: TRBV6-6

CDR3: ASSEGLTGLNSYEQY
size: -
V: TRBV4-1

CDR3: ASSPRLDGGDTQY
size: once
V: TRBV7-6

CDR3: ASSFRLAGATGEQF
size: -
V: TRBV7-9

CDR3: ASSPLGLAGAGTDTQY
size: -
V: TRBV4-1

CDR3: ASSWETLHT
size: -
V: TRBV7-9

CDR3: ASKKLAGEGYNEQF
size: -
V: TRBV27

CDR3: ASSKGLVSSYNEQF
size: once
V: TRBV21-1

CDR3: ASSRTQGGEQY
size: -
V: TRBV18

CDR3: ASSLSEEQF
size: -
V: TRBV5-1

CDR3: ASSGLRRPAF
size: -
V: TRBV19

CDR3: ASSDAGSAEAF
size: once
V: TRBV10-1

CDR3: ASSSPRVRYGYT
size: -
V: TRBV7-9